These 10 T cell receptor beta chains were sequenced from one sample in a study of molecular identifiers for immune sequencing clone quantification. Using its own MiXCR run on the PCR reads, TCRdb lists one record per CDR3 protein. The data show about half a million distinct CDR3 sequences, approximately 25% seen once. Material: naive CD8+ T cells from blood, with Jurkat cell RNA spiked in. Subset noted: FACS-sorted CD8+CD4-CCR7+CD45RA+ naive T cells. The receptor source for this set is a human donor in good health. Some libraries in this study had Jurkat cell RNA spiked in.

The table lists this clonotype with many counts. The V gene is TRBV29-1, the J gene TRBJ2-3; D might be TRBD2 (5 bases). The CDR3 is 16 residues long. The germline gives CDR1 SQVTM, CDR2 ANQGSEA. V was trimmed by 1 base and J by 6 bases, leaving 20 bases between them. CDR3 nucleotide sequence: TGCAGCGTTGAAGGGATCAGTACCCCCTCGGGGGATACGCAGTATTTT. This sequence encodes CSVEGISTPSGDTQYF.

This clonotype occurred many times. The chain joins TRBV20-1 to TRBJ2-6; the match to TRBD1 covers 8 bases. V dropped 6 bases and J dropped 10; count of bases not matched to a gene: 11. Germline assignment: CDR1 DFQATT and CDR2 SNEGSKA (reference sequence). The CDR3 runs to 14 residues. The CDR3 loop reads CSAMTGVWTNVLTF. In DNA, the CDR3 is TGCAGTGCGATGACAGGGGTCTGGACTAACGTCCTGACTTTC.

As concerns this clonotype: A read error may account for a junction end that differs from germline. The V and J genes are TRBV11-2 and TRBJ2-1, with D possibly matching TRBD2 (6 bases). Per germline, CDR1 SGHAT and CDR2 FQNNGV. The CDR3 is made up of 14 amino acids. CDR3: CASRSSGSYNEQFF. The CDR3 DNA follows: TGTGCCAGCAGGAGTAGCGGTTCCTACAATGAACAGTTCTTC.

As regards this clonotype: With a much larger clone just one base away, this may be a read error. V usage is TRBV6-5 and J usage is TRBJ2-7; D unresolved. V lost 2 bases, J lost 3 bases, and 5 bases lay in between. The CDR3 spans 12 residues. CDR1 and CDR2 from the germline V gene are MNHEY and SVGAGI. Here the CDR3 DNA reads TGTGCCAGCAGTTACCCGTGCTACGAGCAGTACTTC. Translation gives CASSYPCYEQYF.

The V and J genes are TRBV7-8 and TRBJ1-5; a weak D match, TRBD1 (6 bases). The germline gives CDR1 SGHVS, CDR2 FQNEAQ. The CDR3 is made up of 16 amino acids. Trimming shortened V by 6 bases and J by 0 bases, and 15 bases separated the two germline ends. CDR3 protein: CASSQNQGYSNQPQHF. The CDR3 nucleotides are TGTGCCAGCAGTCAAAACCAGGGGTATAGCAATCAGCCCCAGCATTTT.

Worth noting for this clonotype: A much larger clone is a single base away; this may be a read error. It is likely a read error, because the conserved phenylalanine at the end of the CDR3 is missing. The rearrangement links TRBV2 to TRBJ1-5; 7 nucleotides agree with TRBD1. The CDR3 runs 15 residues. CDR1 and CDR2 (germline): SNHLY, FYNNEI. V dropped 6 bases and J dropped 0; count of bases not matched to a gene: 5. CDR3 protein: CASSQTGYSNQPQHS. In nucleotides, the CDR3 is TGTGCCAGCAGCCAGACAGGGTATAGCAATCAGCCCCAGCATTCT.

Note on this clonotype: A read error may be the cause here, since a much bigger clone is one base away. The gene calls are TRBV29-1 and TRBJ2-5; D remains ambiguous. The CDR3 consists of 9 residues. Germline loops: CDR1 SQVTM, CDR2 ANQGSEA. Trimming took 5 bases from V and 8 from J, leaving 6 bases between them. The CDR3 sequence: CSVRYTQYF. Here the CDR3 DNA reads TGCAGCGTTCGCTACACCCAGTACTTC.

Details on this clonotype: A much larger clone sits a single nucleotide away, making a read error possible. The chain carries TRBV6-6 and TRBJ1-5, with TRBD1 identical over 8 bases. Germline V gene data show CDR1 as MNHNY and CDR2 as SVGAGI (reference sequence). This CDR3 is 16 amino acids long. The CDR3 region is CAGSFRTGLPDQPQHF. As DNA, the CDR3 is TGTGCCGGCAGTTTTCGGACAGGGCTCCCAGATCAGCCCCAGCATTTT.

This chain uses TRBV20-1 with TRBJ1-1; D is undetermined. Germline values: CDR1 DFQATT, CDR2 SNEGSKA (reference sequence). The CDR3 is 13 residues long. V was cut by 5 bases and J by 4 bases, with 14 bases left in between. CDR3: CSAGESRGTEAFF. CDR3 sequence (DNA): TGCAGTGCTGGCGAGTCTCGGGGCACTGAAGCTTTCTTT.

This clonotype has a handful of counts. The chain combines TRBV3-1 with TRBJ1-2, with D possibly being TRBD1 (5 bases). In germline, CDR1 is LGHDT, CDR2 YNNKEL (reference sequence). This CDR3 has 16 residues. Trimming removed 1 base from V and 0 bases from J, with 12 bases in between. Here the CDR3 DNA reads TGTGCCAGCAGCCAAGCGAATGGCAGGGCTAACTATGGCTACACCTTC. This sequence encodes CASSQANGRANYGYTF.